The 12 T cell receptor beta chains in this list originate from one sample, sequenced in a study of cytomegalovirus exposure and HLA in healthy donors. Assay used: immunoSEQ multiplex PCR; TCRdb lists only in-frame clones, some missing. The sample holds more than 140,000 clones, about 88% seen once. Specimen: PBMCs. The source is a woman aged 18-29 years in good health and CMV-seropositive.

The chain has TRBV18 and TRBJ2-7; no firm D call. The germline gives CDR1 KGHSH, CDR2 LQKENI. V was shortened by 3 bases and J by 2 bases, with 14 bases between the two germline ends. CDR3 length: 15 residues. The CDR3 DNA reads as TGTGCCAGCTCACCCTTAATAAGGCGGCCCTACGAGCAGTACTTC. It specifies CASSPLIRRPYEQYF.

The chain combines TRBV30 with TRBJ1-2; tentative D call: TRBD1 (6 bases). The CDR3 loop spans 13 amino acids. V was cut by 7 bases and J by 4 bases, with 16 bases left in between. CDR1 and CDR2 (germline): GTSNPN, SVGIG (reference sequence). The CDR3 loop is CASGGAIAYGYTF. The CDR3 DNA reads TGTGCCTCGGGGGGGGCGATCGCCTATGGCTACACCTTC.

The V and J genes are TRBV28 and TRBJ1-2; D may be TRBD1 (6 bases). Germline assignment: CDR1 MDHEN and CDR2 SYDVKM. The CDR3 runs 14 residues. V lost 3 bases and J lost 6, with 14 bases in between. In DNA form, the CDR3 reads TGTGCCAGCAGTTTGGGAAACAGGGTTAATGGCTACACCTTC. Translated: CASSLGNRVNGYTF.

This chain links TRBV5-1 with TRBJ1-2; 9 bases line up with TRBD1. V trimming: 4 bases; J trimming: 5 bases; junction bases outside the gene matches: 12. The CDR3 extends over 16 amino acids. Per the germline V gene, CDR1 is SGHRS and CDR2 is YFSETQ. The CDR3 reads CASSPGVWDREYGYTF. The DNA for the CDR3 is TGCGCCAGCAGCCCTGGGGTTTGGGACAGGGAGTATGGCTACACCTTC.

The chain carries TRBV15 and TRBJ2-7; a weak D match, TRBD2 (6 bases). Trimming removed 4 bases at V and 3 bases at J, with 16 bases between. CDR1 is LNHNV, CDR2 YYDKDF, per germline (reference sequence). The CDR3 has 15 residues. The CDR3 bases are TGTGCCACCAGCAAAATGGTCGGGGGACGCTACGAGCAGTACTTC. Amino acids: CATSKMVGGRYEQYF.

The chain recombines TRBV5-1 with TRBJ2-2; D perhaps matches TRBD1 (7 bases). V lost 2 bases to trimming and J lost 7 bases, with 18 bases between them. Germline-derived CDR1 and CDR2 are SGHRS and YFSETQ. This CDR3 region has 16 residues. The CDR3 nucleotides are TGCGCCAGCAGCTTCGGAGGAGGGGGCGGGATCGGGGAGCTGTTTTTT. Amino acid sequence: CASSFGGGGGIGELFF.

Only a few counts were recorded for this clone. Written as DNA, the CDR3 is TGTGCCAGCAGCTCCGGGAGGAGGCAGTTCTTC. Its translation: CASSSGRRQFF. The rearrangement uses TRBV7-9 and TRBJ2-1, with TRBD2 matching over 7 bases. This CDR3 is built from 11 residues. The trim removed 4 bases at V and 12 bases at J, leaving 3 bases unmatched. The germline V gene has CDR1 SEHNR and CDR2 FQNEAQ (reference sequence).

V gene TRBV5-4 combines with J gene TRBJ2-3; perhaps TRBD1 as D (8 bases). Trimming cost V 0 bases and J 6 bases, with 14 bases left between them. CDR1 is SGHNT and CDR2 is YYREEE in the germline V gene (reference sequence). The CDR3 spans 15 residues. The CDR3 coding sequence is TGTGCCAGCAGCTTGGTCCAACAGGGGGGGGATACGCAGTATTTT. It is translated as CASSLVQQGGDTQYF.

The chain couples TRBV23-1 to TRBJ2-7, with D possibly being TRBD1 (7 bases). TRBV23-1 is filed as an ORF, its function uncertain. The CDR3 is 14 amino acids. Trimming shortened V by 4 bases and J by 5 bases, and 15 bases separated the two germline ends. The chain's CDR3 is CASSLYRGGDEQYF. The CDR3 DNA reads TGCGCCAGCAGTCTATACAGGGGAGGCGACGAGCAGTACTTC.

This chain links TRBV29-1 with TRBJ2-3; 10 bases are shared with TRBD1. This CDR3 has 14 residues. Trimming at V came to 4 bases and at J to 0 bases, leaving 1 base not matched to a gene. Germline CDR1 SQVTM, CDR2 ANQGSEA. CDR3 residues: CSVGTGGSTDTQYF. Written as DNA, the CDR3 is TGCAGCGTTGGGACAGGGGGGAGCACAGATACGCAGTATTTT.

The chain links TRBV19 to TRBJ1-4, with TRBD1 identical over 9 bases. The CDR3 length is 14 residues. V was clipped by 7 bases and J by 6 bases; unmatched bases: 6. Looked up from germline, CDR1 is LNHDA and CDR2 is SQIVND (reference sequence). The CDR3 DNA sequence: TGTGCCAGTAACCGGGACAGGGTTGATGAAAAACTGTTTTTT. It specifies CASNRDRVDEKLFF. The full variable domain, completed using reference TRBV19 and TRBJ1-4, is DGGITQSPKYLFRKEGQNVTLSCEQNLNHDAMYWYRQDPGQGLRLIYYSQIVNDFQKGDIAEGYSVSREKKESFPLTVTSAQKNPTAFYLCASNRDRVDEKLFFGSGTQLSVL.

The chain joins TRBV18 to TRBJ2-5; 11 bases agree with TRBD1. Germline V gives CDR1 KGHSH, CDR2 LQKENI. After removal of 8 bases from V and 3 bases from J, the junction contained 5 bases not matched to a gene. The CDR3 is 14 amino acids. For the CDR3, the DNA is TGTGCCAGCGATTGGACAGGGGGCGAAGAGACCCAGTACTTC. Translated, it gives CASDWTGGEETQYF.